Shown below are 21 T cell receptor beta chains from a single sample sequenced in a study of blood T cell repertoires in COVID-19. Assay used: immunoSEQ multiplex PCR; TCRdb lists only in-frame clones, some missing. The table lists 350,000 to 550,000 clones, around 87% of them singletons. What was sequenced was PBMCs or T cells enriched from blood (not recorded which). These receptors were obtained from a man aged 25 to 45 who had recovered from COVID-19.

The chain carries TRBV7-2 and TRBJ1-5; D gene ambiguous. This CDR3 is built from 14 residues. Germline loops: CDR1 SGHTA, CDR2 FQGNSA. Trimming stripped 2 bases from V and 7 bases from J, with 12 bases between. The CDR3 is CASSLIAEEQPQHF. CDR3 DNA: TGTGCCAGCAGCTTAATCGCAGAAGAACAGCCCCAGCATTTT.

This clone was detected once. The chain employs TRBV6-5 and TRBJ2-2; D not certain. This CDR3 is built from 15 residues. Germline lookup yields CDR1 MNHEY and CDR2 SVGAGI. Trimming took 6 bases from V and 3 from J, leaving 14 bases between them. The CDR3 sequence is CASSRSRLDTGELFF. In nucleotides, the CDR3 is TGTGCCAGCAGCCGCAGCAGGTTAGACACCGGGGAGCTGTTTTTT.

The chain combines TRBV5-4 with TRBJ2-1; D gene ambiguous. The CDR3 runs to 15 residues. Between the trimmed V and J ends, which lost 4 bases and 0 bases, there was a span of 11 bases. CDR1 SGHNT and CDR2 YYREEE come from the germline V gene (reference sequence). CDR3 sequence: CASSPGSVSYNEQFF. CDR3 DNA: TGTGCCAGCAGCCCAGGCTCGGTCTCCTACAATGAGCAGTTCTTC.

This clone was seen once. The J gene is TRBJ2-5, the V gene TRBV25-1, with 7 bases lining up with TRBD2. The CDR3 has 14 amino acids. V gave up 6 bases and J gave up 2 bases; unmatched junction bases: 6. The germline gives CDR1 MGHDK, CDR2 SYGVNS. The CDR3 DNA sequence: TGTGCCAGCAGCAGACTAGCACTTCAAGAGACCCAGTACTTC. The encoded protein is CASSRLALQETQYF.

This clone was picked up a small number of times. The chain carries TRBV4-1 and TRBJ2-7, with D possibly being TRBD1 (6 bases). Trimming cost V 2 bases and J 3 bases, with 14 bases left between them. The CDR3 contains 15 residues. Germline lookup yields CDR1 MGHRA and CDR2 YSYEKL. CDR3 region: CASSQTGQRSYEQYF. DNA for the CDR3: TGCGCCAGCAGCCAAACCGGACAGAGAAGCTACGAGCAGTACTTC.

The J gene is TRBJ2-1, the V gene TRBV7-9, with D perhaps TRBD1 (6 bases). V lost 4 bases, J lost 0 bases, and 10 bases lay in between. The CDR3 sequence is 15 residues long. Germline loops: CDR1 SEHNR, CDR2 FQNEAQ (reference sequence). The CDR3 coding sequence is TGTGCCAGCAGCTCCCCACAGGGCTCCTACAATGAGCAGTTCTTC. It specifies CASSSPQGSYNEQFF.

The CDR3 spells CASSLGLGRNTDTQYF. CDR3 DNA: TGTGCCAGCAGCTTAGGGTTGGGCAGAAACACAGATACGCAGTATTTT. V and J are TRBV7-8 and TRBJ2-3, with no clear D. The CDR3 sequence is 16 residues long. The V gene lost 1 base and the J gene lost 2 bases, with 13 bases spanning the gap. Germline CDR1 is SGHVS and CDR2 is FQNEAQ. Drawing the rest from reference TRBV7-8 and TRBJ2-3, the complete variable domain is GAGVSQSPRYKVAKRGQDVALRCDPISGHVSLFWYQQALGQGPEFLTYFQNEAQLDKSGLPSDRFFAERPEGSVSTLKIQRTQQEDSAVYLCASSLGLGRNTDTQYFGPGTRLTVL.

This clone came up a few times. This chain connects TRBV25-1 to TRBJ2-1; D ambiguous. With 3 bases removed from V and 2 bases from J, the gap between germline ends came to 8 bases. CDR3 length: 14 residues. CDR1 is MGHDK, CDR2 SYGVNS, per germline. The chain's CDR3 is CASSDVQPYNEQFF. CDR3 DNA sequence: TGTGCCAGCAGTGATGTACAACCCTACAATGAGCAGTTCTTC.

The CDR3 region has the DNA TGTGCCAGCAGGGAAAGGACAGCGAATCAGCCCCAGCATTTT. Its protein is CASRERTANQPQHF. The chain recombines TRBV2 with TRBJ1-5; weak D call: TRBD1 (6 bases). Per germline, CDR1 SNHLY and CDR2 FYNNEI. V was pared by 6 bases and J by 4 bases, with 13 bases between. The CDR3 is 14 residues long.

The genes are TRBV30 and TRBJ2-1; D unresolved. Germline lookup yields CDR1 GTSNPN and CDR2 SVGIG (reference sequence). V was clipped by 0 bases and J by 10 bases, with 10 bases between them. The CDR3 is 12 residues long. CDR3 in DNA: TGTGCCTGGAGTGTACTGGTATACGAGCAGTTCTTC. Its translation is CAWSVLVYEQFF.

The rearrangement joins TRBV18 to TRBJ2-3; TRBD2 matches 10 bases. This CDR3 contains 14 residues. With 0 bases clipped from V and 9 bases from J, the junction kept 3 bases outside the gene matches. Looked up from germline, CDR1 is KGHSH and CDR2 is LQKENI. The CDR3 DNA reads TGTGCCAGCTCACCACCGAGCGGGAGGGAAACGCAGTATTTT. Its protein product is CASSPPSGRETQYF. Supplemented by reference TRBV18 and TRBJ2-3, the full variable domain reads NAGVMQNPRHLVRRRGQEARLRCSPMKGHSHVYWYRQLPEEGLKFMVYLQKENIIDESGMPKERFSAEFPKEGPSILRIQQVVRGDSAAYFCASSPPSGRETQYFGPGTRLTVL.

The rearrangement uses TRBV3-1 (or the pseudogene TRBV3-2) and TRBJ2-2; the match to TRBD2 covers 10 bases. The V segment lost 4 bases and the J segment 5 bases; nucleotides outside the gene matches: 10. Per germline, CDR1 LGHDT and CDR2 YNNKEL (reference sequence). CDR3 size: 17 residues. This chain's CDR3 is CASSPSGRARKTGELFF. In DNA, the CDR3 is TGTGCCAGCAGCCCCAGCGGGAGGGCCCGTAAAACCGGGGAGCTGTTTTTT.

The chain's CDR3 is CATSDPGTSGRLDTQYF. DNA for the CDR3: TGTGCCACCAGTGATCCCGGGACTAGCGGGAGATTAGATACGCAGTATTTT. The chain recombines TRBV24-1 with TRBJ2-3, with 14 nucleotides matching TRBD2. Per the germline V gene, CDR1 is KGHDR and CDR2 is SFDVKD. V trimming: 3 bases; J trimming: 5 bases; junction bases outside the gene matches: 6. The CDR3 contains 17 residues.

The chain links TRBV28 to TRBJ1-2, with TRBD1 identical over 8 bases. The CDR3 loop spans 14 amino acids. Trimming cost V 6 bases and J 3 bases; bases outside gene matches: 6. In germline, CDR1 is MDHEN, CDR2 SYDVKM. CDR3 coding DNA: TGTGCCAGCAGGAAACAGGGGGGCGACTATGGCTACACCTTC. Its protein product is CASRKQGGDYGYTF.

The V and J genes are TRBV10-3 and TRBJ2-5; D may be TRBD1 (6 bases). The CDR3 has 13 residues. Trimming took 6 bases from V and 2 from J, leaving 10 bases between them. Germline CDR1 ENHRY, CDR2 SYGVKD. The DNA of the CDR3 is TGTGCCATCAGCCCACAGGGACAAGAGACCCAGTACTTC. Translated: CAISPQGQETQYF.

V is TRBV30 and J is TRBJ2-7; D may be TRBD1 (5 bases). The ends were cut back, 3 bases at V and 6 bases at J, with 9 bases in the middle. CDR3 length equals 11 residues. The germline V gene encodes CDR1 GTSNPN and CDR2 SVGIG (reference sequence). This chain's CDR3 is CAWRGVGEQYF. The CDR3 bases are TGTGCCTGGAGAGGGGTGGGCGAGCAGTACTTC.

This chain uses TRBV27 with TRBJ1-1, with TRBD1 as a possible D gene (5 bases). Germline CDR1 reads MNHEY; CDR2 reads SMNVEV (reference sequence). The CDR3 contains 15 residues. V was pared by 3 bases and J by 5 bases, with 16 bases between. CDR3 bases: TGTGCCAGCAGTTTCAACGGAGGGGTGGGTACTGAAGCTTTCTTT. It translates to CASSFNGGVGTEAFF.

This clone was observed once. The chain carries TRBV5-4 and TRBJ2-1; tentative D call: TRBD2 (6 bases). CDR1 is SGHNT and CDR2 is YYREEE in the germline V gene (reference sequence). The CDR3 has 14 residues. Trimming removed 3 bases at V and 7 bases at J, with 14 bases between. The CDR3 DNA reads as TGTGCCAGCAGCTCAGGCCTGAGCGGGAATGAGCAGTTCTTC. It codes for CASSSGLSGNEQFF.

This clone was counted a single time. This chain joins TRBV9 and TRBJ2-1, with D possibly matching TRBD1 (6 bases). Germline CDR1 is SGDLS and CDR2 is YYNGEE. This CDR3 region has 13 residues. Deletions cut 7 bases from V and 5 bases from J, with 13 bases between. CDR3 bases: TGTGCCAGCGGCGGTGGGACAAACAATGAGCAGTTCTTC. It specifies CASGGGTNNEQFF.

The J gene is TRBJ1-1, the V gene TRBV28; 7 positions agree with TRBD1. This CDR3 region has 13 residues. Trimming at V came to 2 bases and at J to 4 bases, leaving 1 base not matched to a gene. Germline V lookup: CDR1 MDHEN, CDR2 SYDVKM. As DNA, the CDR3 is TGTGCCAGCAGTTTACGGACAGGCACTGAAGCTTTCTTT. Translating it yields CASSLRTGTEAFF.

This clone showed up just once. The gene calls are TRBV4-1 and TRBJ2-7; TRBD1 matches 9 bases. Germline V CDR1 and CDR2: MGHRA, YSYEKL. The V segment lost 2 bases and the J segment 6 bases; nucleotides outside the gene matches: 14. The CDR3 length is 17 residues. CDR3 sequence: CASSQLPPGQGTSEQYF. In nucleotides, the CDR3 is TGCGCCAGCAGCCAACTCCCACCGGGACAGGGTACATCCGAGCAGTACTTC.